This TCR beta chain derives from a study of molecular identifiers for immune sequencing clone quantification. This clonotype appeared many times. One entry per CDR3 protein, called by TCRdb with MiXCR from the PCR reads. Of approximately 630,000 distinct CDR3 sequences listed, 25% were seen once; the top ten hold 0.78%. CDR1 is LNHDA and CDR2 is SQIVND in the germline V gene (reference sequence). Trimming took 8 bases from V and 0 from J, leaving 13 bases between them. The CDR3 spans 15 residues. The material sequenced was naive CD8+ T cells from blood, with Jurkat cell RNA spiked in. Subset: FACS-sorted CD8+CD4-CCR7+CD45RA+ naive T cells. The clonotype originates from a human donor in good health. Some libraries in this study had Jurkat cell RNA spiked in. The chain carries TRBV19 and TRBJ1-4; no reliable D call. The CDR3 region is CASCAGISTNEKLFF. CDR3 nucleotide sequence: TGTGCCAGTTGTGCAGGAATCTCAACTAATGAAAAACTGTTTTTT.